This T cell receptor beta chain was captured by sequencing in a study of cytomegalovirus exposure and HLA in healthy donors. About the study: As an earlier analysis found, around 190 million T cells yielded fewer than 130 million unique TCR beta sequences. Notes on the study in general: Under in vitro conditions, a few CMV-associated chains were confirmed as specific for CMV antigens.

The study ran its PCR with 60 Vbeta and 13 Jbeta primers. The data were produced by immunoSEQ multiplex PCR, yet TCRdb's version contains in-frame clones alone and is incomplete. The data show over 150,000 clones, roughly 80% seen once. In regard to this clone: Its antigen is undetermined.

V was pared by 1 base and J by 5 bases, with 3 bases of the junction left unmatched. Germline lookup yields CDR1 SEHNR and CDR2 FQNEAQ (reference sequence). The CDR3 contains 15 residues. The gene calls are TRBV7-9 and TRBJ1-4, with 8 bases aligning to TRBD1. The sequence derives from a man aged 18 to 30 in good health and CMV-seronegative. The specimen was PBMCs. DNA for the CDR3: TGTGCCAGCAGCTTAGGGGACAGGCGAAATGAAAAACTGTTTTTT. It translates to CASSLGDRRNEKLFF.